These T cell receptor beta chains were read from a single sample in a study of blood T cell repertoires in COVID-19. The data were produced by immunoSEQ multiplex PCR, yet TCRdb's version contains in-frame clones alone and is incomplete. This sample yields over 120,000 clones, of which 80% to 90% are seen a single time; 1.5% to 2% belongs to the top ten. The sample comprised peripheral blood. The receptor source for this set is a woman aged 45-60 years with acute or convalescent COVID-19. Each CDR3 is given without its conserved first and last residue. Clone sizes are given selectively: once, few, many, or a class where the clone is expanded.

size	J	length	V	CDR3
once	TRBJ2-3	14	TRBV3-1/TRBV3-2	ASSWGLAVSTDTQY
NA	TRBJ2-1	14	TRBV7-9	ASSKDRAPTYNEQF
NA	TRBJ2-7	14	TRBV5-1	ASSLRQGQVPYEQY
NA	TRBJ1-5	12	TRBV19	ASTPQGGNQPQH
NA	TRBJ1-2	11	TRBV5-1	ASSAGQGFGYT
NA	TRBJ1-2	10	TRBV28	ASSLGGYGYT
NA	TRBJ1-2	13	TRBV6-5	ASSYTRSGIYGYT
NA	TRBJ1-6	13	TRBV7-2	ASSSKSGNNSPLH
NA	TRBJ1-5	14	TRBV28	ASRPTPGSANQPQH
NA	TRBJ1-1	12	TRBV5-1	ASSRTGGGTEAF
NA	TRBJ2-3	12	TRBV19	ASSDIGGQGGQY
NA	TRBJ1-5	12	TRBV28	ASRQGGGNQPQH
NA	TRBJ1-6	14	TRBV18	ASSPIGQGKGPPLH
NA	TRBJ2-2	14	TRBV18	ASSPPGARNTGELF
NA	TRBJ2-1	15	TRBV3-1/TRBV3-2	ASSPPTESGRNNEQF
NA	TRBJ1-5	15	TRBV19	ASTYRGDSTRVQPQH
NA	TRBJ1-2	13	TRBV19	ASSMSGHPNYGYT
NA	TRBJ1-6	12	TRBV6-5	ASAGTAYNSPLH
NA	TRBJ2-7	10	TRBV29-1	SVRVSGYEQY
NA	TRBJ2-2	13	TRBV3-1/TRBV3-2	ASSQRLVVTGELF
NA	TRBJ2-5	13	TRBV19	ASSRGGGGPETQY
NA	TRBJ1-1	12	TRBV4-1	ASSQEHQDTEAF
NA	TRBJ2-7	12	TRBV7-3	ASSWSGGAYEQY
NA	TRBJ1-1	12	TRBV10-1	ASSLTGLGTEAF
NA	TRBJ2-7	10	TRBV28	ASSDRTYEQY
NA	TRBJ2-3	14	TRBV7-9	ASSLDLSGRQDTQY
once	TRBJ1-3	13	TRBV18	ASSPSREAGNTIY